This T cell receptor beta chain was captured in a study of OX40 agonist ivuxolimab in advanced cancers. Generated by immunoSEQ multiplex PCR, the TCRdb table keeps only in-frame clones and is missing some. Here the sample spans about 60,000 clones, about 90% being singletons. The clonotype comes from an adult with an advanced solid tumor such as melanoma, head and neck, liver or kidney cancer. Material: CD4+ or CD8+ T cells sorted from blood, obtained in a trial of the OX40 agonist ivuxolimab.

CDR3 residues: CASSPPGLEGYEQYF. The CDR3 DNA reads as TGTGCCAGCTCACCCCCGGGACTAGAGGGGTACGAGCAGTACTTC. The rearrangement links TRBV18 to TRBJ2-7; 8 bases line up with TRBD2. The trim removed 3 bases at V and 4 bases at J, leaving 8 bases unmatched. In germline, CDR1 is KGHSH, CDR2 LQKENI. The CDR3 runs to 15 residues.